The 26 T cell receptor beta chains given below trace back to one sample, sequenced in a study of cytomegalovirus exposure and HLA in healthy donors. PCR amplification relied on 60 Vbeta primers (plus 13 Jbeta primers). Assay used: immunoSEQ multiplex PCR; TCRdb lists only in-frame clones, some missing. The table includes about 160,000 clones, roughly 79% detected once. Sample: PBMCs. The receptors shown here come from a woman in her 40s in good health and CMV-seronegative.

This clone came up a few times. This chain joins TRBV5-6 and TRBJ1-4, with 9 bases identical to TRBD1. In germline, CDR1 is SGHDT, CDR2 YYEEEE. After removal of 2 bases from V and 7 bases from J, the junction contained 3 bases not matched to a gene. The CDR3 consists of 14 residues. The CDR3 bases are TGTGCCAGCAGCTTTGGGACAGGGCGTGAAAAACTGTTTTTT. This translates into CASSFGTGREKLFF.

V gene TRBV21-1 combines with J gene TRBJ1-1; the D call TRBD1 from the table was never checked on the DNA. TRBV21-1 is a pseudogene locus. This CDR3 is built from 13 residues. The CDR3: CARPGQENTEAFF. In nucleotides, the CDR3 is TGTGCCAGACCTGGACAGGAAAACACTGAAGCTTTCTTT.

This chain's CDR3 is CASSLGGGPGYF. Here the CDR3 DNA reads TGCGCCAGCAGCTTGGGGGGAGGACCTGGGTACTTC. The chain combines TRBV5-1 with TRBJ2-7, with a tentative D call TRBD2 (6 bases). V dropped 0 bases and J dropped 12 bases, with 13 bases sitting between them. CDR3 length equals 12 residues. Germline V gives CDR1 SGHRS, CDR2 YFSETQ.

This clone was seen only a few times. The rearrangement links TRBV7-9 to TRBJ1-3, with a tentative D call TRBD1 (5 bases). Germline assignment: CDR1 SEHNR and CDR2 FQNEAQ (reference sequence). V shed 5 bases and J shed 2 bases, with 19 bases lying between them. The CDR3 contains 17 residues. The CDR3 DNA follows: TGTGCCAGCAGCCTAACCGGGACGGGAGGTGCTGGAAACACCATATATTTT. This sequence encodes CASSLTGTGGAGNTIYF.

The gene calls are TRBV29-1 and TRBJ1-1, with D perhaps matching TRBD1 (5 bases). Trimming pared 0 bases from V and 6 bases from J, leaving 8 bases between. CDR1 is SQVTM and CDR2 is ANQGSEA in the germline V gene. The CDR3 runs to 12 residues. Written as DNA, the CDR3 is TGCAGCGTTGAAGATGGGGGGTCTGAAGCTTTCTTT. Its translation: CSVEDGGSEAFF.

This clone was seen just once. V and J are TRBV9 and TRBJ2-7; D may be TRBD1 (6 bases). The CDR3 spans 15 residues. The germline V gene encodes CDR1 SGDLS and CDR2 YYNGEE. Between the trimmed V and J ends, which lost 0 bases and 2 bases, there was a span of 12 bases. As DNA, the CDR3 is TGTGCCAGCAGCGTAGAGGCAGGGGAGACCTACGAGCAGTACTTC. Amino acids: CASSVEAGETYEQYF.

The chain has TRBV5-1 and TRBJ2-6; weak D call: TRBD1 (7 bases). Trimming removed 0 bases at V and 2 bases at J, with 12 bases between. Germline values: CDR1 SGHRS, CDR2 YFSETQ. The CDR3 extends over 17 amino acids. The CDR3 here is CASSLVVRGAGANVLTF. CDR3 DNA: TGCGCCAGCAGCTTGGTGGTCAGGGGGGCTGGGGCCAACGTCCTGACTTTC. Full variable domain (missing parts from reference TRBV5-1 and TRBJ2-6): KAGVTQTPRYLIKTRGQQVTLSCSPISGHRSVSWYQQTPGQGLQFLFEYFSETQRNKGNFPGRFSGRQFSNSRSEMNVSTLELGDSALYLCASSLVVRGAGANVLTFGAGSRLTVL.

This clone came up a few times. The CDR3 DNA sequence: TGTGCCAGCGCTAGGACAGGGGTGGCAGATACGCAGTATTTT. Translating gives CASARTGVADTQYF. V gene TRBV7-3 combines with J gene TRBJ2-3, with TRBD1 matching over 9 bases. Germline CDR1 is SGHTA and CDR2 is FQGTGA. V lost 8 bases to trimming and J lost 4 bases; unmatched junction nucleotides: 7. This CDR3 has 14 residues.

This chain uses TRBV5-4 with TRBJ2-5; weak D call: TRBD2 (7 bases). V dropped 0 bases and J dropped 4 bases, with 19 bases sitting between them. This CDR3 is 17 amino acids long. The germline V gene encodes CDR1 SGHNT and CDR2 YYREEE (reference sequence). CDR3 sequence: CASSLEGGRGRGETQYF. CDR3 nucleotides: TGTGCCAGCAGCTTGGAGGGGGGGCGGGGGCGGGGAGAGACCCAGTACTTC.

Comments on this clone: This sample includes further DNA sequences coding for the same CDR3. Here the CDR3 reads CASSEQPNTEAFF. CDR3 in DNA: TGTGCCAGCAGTGAACAGCCCAACACTGAAGCTTTCTTT. This chain joins TRBV6-4 and TRBJ1-1, with D hard to call. CDR3 size: 13 residues. CDR1 is MRHNA and CDR2 is SNTAGT in the germline V gene. Trimming removed 3 bases from V and 2 bases from J, with 7 bases in between.

V is TRBV5-3 and J is TRBJ2-3, with D possibly matching TRBD2 (6 bases). TRBV5-3 is recorded as an ORF, its role being uncertain. Trimming took 4 bases from V and 1 from J, leaving 25 bases between them. The CDR3 spans 19 residues. The CDR3 is CARSSPDAGSSSGTDTQYF. The CDR3 DNA follows: TGTGCCAGAAGCAGCCCTGACGCGGGATCTAGCTCAGGCACAGATACGCAGTATTTT.

The chain couples TRBV7-9 to TRBJ1-1; D is ambiguous. CDR1 is SEHNR, CDR2 FQNEAQ, per germline (reference sequence). The CDR3 loop spans 12 amino acids. Trimming shortened V by 5 bases and J by 11 bases, and 15 bases separated the two germline ends. The CDR3 region is CASSREAGFAFF. The CDR3 nucleotides read TGTGCCAGCAGCCGGGAGGCAGGATTTGCTTTCTTT.

This rearrangement joins TRBV5-1 to TRBJ2-1, with D possibly being TRBD2 (5 bases). Trimming removed 0 bases at V and 4 bases at J, with 11 bases between. Germline loops: CDR1 SGHRS, CDR2 YFSETQ. The length of the CDR3 is 15 residues. The CDR3 DNA follows: TGCGCCAGCAGCTTGGCCCCAGCGGATTACAATGAGCAGTTCTTC. Translating it yields CASSLAPADYNEQFF.

J is TRBJ2-5 and V is TRBV18; weak D call: TRBD1 (5 bases). V lost 0 bases and J 1 base, leaving 9 bases between the germline ends. Germline CDR1 KGHSH, CDR2 LQKENI. This CDR3 has 15 amino acids. CDR3 in amino acids: CASSPPGLTQETQYF. The CDR3 DNA is TGTGCCAGCTCACCACCGGGGCTGACCCAAGAGACCCAGTACTTC.

This clone was detected only a few times. Here the CDR3 DNA reads TGTGCCAGCAGTTTGGGGAACCGGGACAGGGCCGCACTTGGCTACACCTTC. Its translation: CASSLGNRDRAALGYTF. The chain uses TRBV28 and TRBJ1-2; 9 nucleotides match TRBD1. The CDR3 loop spans 17 amino acids. V lost 3 bases to trimming and J lost 7 bases; unmatched junction nucleotides: 15. Per germline, CDR1 MDHEN and CDR2 SYDVKM.

The gene calls are TRBV5-1 and TRBJ2-7, with D perhaps TRBD1 (6 bases). This CDR3 comprises 16 residues. Germline values: CDR1 SGHRS, CDR2 YFSETQ. V gave up 4 bases and J gave up 0 bases, with 17 bases separating them. The CDR3 region has the DNA TGCGCCAGCAGCCTCACCCCCACAGGGAGCTCCTACGAGCAGTACTTC. This encodes CASSLTPTGSSYEQYF.

As for this clone: Here the CDR3 omits its conserved ending phenylalanine or tryptophan, so a read error is the likely source. No DNA is shown, since the ends of the CDR3 on it are uncertain; the CDR3 is the one TCRdb lists. The V call is TRBV30, the J call TRBJ1-1; the DNA was not used to check the table's D call, TRBD1. CDR1 and CDR2 (germline): GTSNPN, SVGIG (reference sequence). The CDR3 is 10 amino acids in total, end residues counted. This CDR3 is CAWSGQGRNG.

This clone has a handful of counts. The chain recombines TRBV28 with TRBJ2-7; 9 bases align to TRBD1. The junction had 5 bases not matched to a gene; V was cut back by 5 bases and J by 0 bases. This CDR3 spans 15 amino acids. Germline-derived CDR1 and CDR2 are MDHEN and SYDVKM. CDR3 DNA sequence: TGTGCCAGCAGTCGTGACAGGGGGATCTCCTACGAGCAGTACTTC. The encoded protein is CASSRDRGISYEQYF.

The CDR3 coding sequence is TGTGCCAGCAGTGTGCAGGGCGGCGAGACCCAGTACTTC. Translating gives CASSVQGGETQYF. This chain uses TRBV2 with TRBJ2-5; TRBD1 might be the D (5 bases). CDR1 SNHLY and CDR2 FYNNEI come from the germline V gene. The V and J ends lost 4 bases and 5 bases respectively, with 11 bases between them. The CDR3 sequence is 13 residues long.

This chain uses TRBV28 with TRBJ1-1; 7 nucleotides align to TRBD1. This CDR3 comprises 17 residues. CDR1 and CDR2 (germline): MDHEN, SYDVKM. V was clipped by 3 bases and J by 0 bases; unmatched bases: 10. This chain's CDR3 is CASSLSGDSTMNTEAFF. The DNA of the CDR3 is TGTGCCAGCAGTTTGTCTGGGGACAGTACCATGAACACTGAAGCTTTCTTT.

V and J are TRBV28 and TRBJ2-1; 10 bases agree with TRBD1. Germline-derived CDR1 and CDR2 are MDHEN and SYDVKM. The CDR3 sequence is 16 residues long. Trimming took 3 bases from V and 4 from J; bases not matched to a gene: 6. The CDR3 DNA reads as TGTGCCAGCAGTTTCGCGGGACAGGGGCCTTACAATGAGCAGTTCTTC. Its translation: CASSFAGQGPYNEQFF.

The chain employs TRBV7-2 and TRBJ1-5; 7 positions match TRBD1. Per germline, CDR1 SGHTA and CDR2 FQGNSA. V shed 1 base and J 7 bases; nucleotides not matched to a gene: 4. The CDR3 has 14 residues. The CDR3 DNA is TGTGCCAGCAGCTTAGGACAGGGTGGGCAGCCCCAGCATTTT. As protein: CASSLGQGGQPQHF.

The CDR3: CASSGGYGYTF. The DNA for the CDR3 is TGTGCCAGCAGCGGGGGCTATGGCTACACCTTC. V usage is TRBV27 and J usage is TRBJ1-2, with D possibly matching TRBD1 (5 bases). Germline V gene lookup returns CDR1 MNHEY and CDR2 SMNVEV (reference sequence). Trimming shortened V by 6 bases and J by 4 bases, and 6 bases separated the two germline ends. CDR3 length: 11 amino acids.

The V and J genes are TRBV28 and TRBJ2-7; TRBD2 aligns across 7 bases. Germline CDR1 MDHEN, CDR2 SYDVKM. The CDR3 has 12 amino acids. J gave up 3 bases and V 8 bases, and 4 bases lay outside the gene matches. The CDR3 DNA reads as TGTGCCAGCCTTGGGGGGGGCTACGAGCAGTACTTC. It specifies CASLGGGYEQYF. Variable domain in full (rest from reference TRBV28 and TRBJ2-7): DVKVTQSSRYLVKRTGEKVFLECVQDMDHENMFWYRQDPGLGLRLIYFSYDVKMKEKGDIPEGYSVSREKKERFSLILESASTNQTSMYLCASLGGGYEQYFGPGTRLTVT.

This chain connects TRBV7-8 to TRBJ1-1; maybe TRBD1 (5 bases). Trimming cost V 0 bases and J 3 bases, with 8 bases left between them. The CDR3 loop spans 14 amino acids. CDR1 and CDR2 from the germline V gene are SGHVS and FQNEAQ. The CDR3 reads CASSLAVGDTEAFF. CDR3 coding DNA: TGTGCCAGCAGCTTAGCGGTAGGGGACACTGAAGCTTTCTTT.

CDR3: CASSFRQSTDTQYF. In DNA form, the CDR3 reads TGTGCCAGCAGCTTTAGACAGAGCACAGATACGCAGTATTTT. This chain links TRBV7-3 with TRBJ2-3, with a possible D match to TRBD1 (5 bases). This CDR3 spans 14 amino acids. The ends were cut back, 3 bases at V and 0 bases at J, with 7 bases in the middle. Germline-derived CDR1 and CDR2 are SGHTA and FQGTGA.